The 7 T cell receptor beta chains below were found in one sample sequenced in a study of cytomegalovirus exposure and HLA in healthy donors. 60 Vbeta and 13 Jbeta primers were used in PCR. TCRdb's table, derived via immunoSEQ multiplex PCR, lists solely in-frame clones and lacks some. The sample carries about 40,000 clones, roughly 80% recorded once. The sequenced sample consisted of PBMCs. The receptors derive from a woman aged 18 to 35 in good health and CMV-seropositive.

The DNA of the CDR3 is TGTGCCAGCAGCCAAGAAATACTCCAGGGGGCGGCCTCTGGAAACACCATATATTTT. It translates to CASSQEILQGAASGNTIYF. This chain connects TRBV4-2 to TRBJ1-3, with 8 bases matching TRBD1. CDR1 is LGHNA and CDR2 is YNFKEQ in the germline V gene. After removal of 0 bases from V and 0 bases from J, the junction contained 10 bases not matched to a gene. The CDR3 runs 19 residues.

CDR3 in DNA: TGCGCCAGCAGTGGACTTACAGATACGCAGTATTTT. Residues: CASSGLTDTQYF. J is TRBJ2-3 and V is TRBV10-1; D not certain. Germline V gene sequence: CDR1 WNHNN, CDR2 SYGVQD (reference sequence). The CDR3 spans 12 residues. V lost 4 bases and J lost 3, with 5 bases in between.

The rearrangement uses TRBV7-8 and TRBJ2-5; the match to TRBD1 covers 8 bases. From germline, CDR1 is SGHVS and CDR2 FQNEAQ. CDR3 size: 14 residues. With V trimmed by 2 bases and J by 5 bases, 4 bases remained unmatched. This CDR3 reads CASSLNTGGETQYF. CDR3 nucleotides: TGTGCCAGCAGCTTAAATACAGGGGGGGAGACCCAGTACTTC.

The gene calls are TRBV15 and TRBJ1-2; TRBD1 is a possible D gene (5 bases). Germline loops: CDR1 LNHNV, CDR2 YYDKDF (reference sequence). The length of the CDR3 is 11 residues. Trimming removed 6 bases at V and 6 bases at J, with 8 bases between. CDR3 coding DNA: TGTGCCACCAGGGGAGGGGATGGCTACACCTTC. As protein: CATRGGDGYTF.

The chain recombines TRBV6-1 with TRBJ2-2; TRBD1 agrees at 7 bases. Germline V lookup: CDR1 MNHNS, CDR2 SASEGT. This CDR3 contains 14 residues. With 4 bases clipped from V and 3 bases from J, the junction kept 2 bases outside the gene matches. CDR3 in amino acids: CASSGQGDTGELFF. The CDR3, as DNA: TGTGCCAGCAGTGGTCAGGGGGACACCGGGGAGCTGTTTTTT.

This clone appeared once. The CDR3: CASSLEVQGMLNTEAFF. The CDR3 DNA reads TGTGCCAGCAGCTTAGAGGTCCAGGGGATGTTGAACACTGAAGCTTTCTTT. This chain joins TRBV7-2 and TRBJ1-1; D is possibly TRBD1 (6 bases). With 1 base removed from V and 0 bases from J, the gap between germline ends came to 15 bases. Per the germline V gene, CDR1 is SGHTA and CDR2 is FQGNSA. The CDR3 is made up of 17 amino acids.

This chain uses TRBV11-2 with TRBJ2-3; perhaps TRBD1 as D (6 bases). The CDR3 covers 15 residues. Deletions cut 4 bases from V and 1 base from J, with 12 bases between. Per the germline V gene, CDR1 is SGHAT and CDR2 is FQNNGV. CDR3 nucleotide sequence: TGTGCCAGCAGCTCGTTGGACAGAGGCACAGATACGCAGTATTTT. This translates into CASSSLDRGTDTQYF.